Here is one T cell receptor beta chain with its context. What it binds is not known. This entry comes from a study of vaccination effects on CD4 cells after COVID-19. Findings and caveats of the study: Common cold coronaviruses were cross-recognized by only 1 of 255 vaccine-induced clones in healthy vaccinees. Clonal contraction was marked in infection- and vaccine-induced clones late after vaccination.

Using viral peptide pools, the ViraFEST assay grew out antigen-specific CD4+ T cells prior to sequencing. CD4+ T cells were isolated after 10 days of culture. For each well, some 2 million PBMC were cultured with 8.5 to 10 IU/ml IL-2 and around 9.1 ug/ml peptides. Each culture had half its medium swapped for IL-2 medium on days 3 and 7. TCRdb's table, derived via immunoSEQ multiplex PCR, lists solely in-frame clones and lacks some. The data contain 20,000 to 25,000 clones, 73% of them singletons. CDR3 length equals 14 residues. In germline, CDR1 is SGHKS, CDR2 YYEKEE (reference sequence). Trimming pared 1 base from V and 1 base from J, leaving 8 bases between.

This chain joins TRBV5-5 and TRBJ1-1, with D uncertain. Sequenced here: CD4+ T cells from PBMCs cultured with HCoV-229E spike peptides, sampled before COVID-19 vaccination. The clonotype was recovered from a human donor who received a COVID-19 vaccine. The DNA for the CDR3 is TGTGCCAGCAGCTTGAGATGGGGGAACACTGAAGCTTTCTTT. Translating gives CASSLRWGNTEAFF.